The 7 T cell receptor beta chains below all came from one sample that was sequenced in a study of T cells expressing NK-cell markers (TCRdb year 2020). The library came from 5' RACE. The instrument given in TCRdb is Illumina HiSeq 2000. Each CDR3 protein sequence appears as one entry after TCRdb reprocessed the reads, and no DNA is included. This sample's table contains roughly 280,000 distinct CDR3 sequences. The ten largest clones add up to around 0.37% of the sample. The sample taken for sequencing was blood T cells: a sorted CD56 or NKG2C T cell subset, CD4+ or CD8+ T cells, or bulk PBMC T cells (not recorded which). Receptor source: a man between 18 and 35 years old in good health. Donor details come from another sample of the same person, matched by shared clones.

The chain combines TRBV30 with TRBJ2-1; TCRdb picks TRBD2, but there is no DNA to check that call. The length of the CDR3 is 16 residues. From germline, CDR1 is GTSNPN and CDR2 SVGIG (reference sequence). The CDR3 loop reads CAWRGLTRGTYNEQFF. The variable domain in full, completed from reference TRBV30 and TRBJ2-1, reads SQTIHQWPATLVQPVGSPLSLECTVEGTSNPNLYWYRQAAGRGLQLLFYSVGIGQISSEVPQNLSASRPQDRQFILSSKKLLLSDSGFYLCAWRGLTRGTYNEQFFGPGTRLTVL.

CDR3: CASSPLQETQYF. The rearrangement uses TRBV18 and TRBJ2-5. CDR3 length: 12 amino acids. Per the germline V gene, CDR1 is KGHSH and CDR2 is LQKENI.

The rearrangement joins TRBV7-8 to TRBJ2-5. The CDR3 runs 12 residues. The V gene's germline CDR1 is SGHVS and CDR2 FQNEAQ. CDR3 loop: CASSLTYGTQYF.

The chain combines TRBV5-1 with TRBJ2-1. The CDR3 has 14 amino acids. Looked up from germline, CDR1 is SGHRS and CDR2 is YFSETQ. The CDR3 is CASSQKSAYNEQFF.

The genes are TRBV7-7 and TRBJ2-2; TCRdb selects TRBD1, and the lack of DNA leaves this call unchecked. This CDR3 is built from 15 residues. Per germline, CDR1 SSHAT and CDR2 FNYEAQ (reference sequence). The CDR3: CASSPDRINTGELFF.

The V gene is TRBV10-3, the J gene TRBJ2-7; TCRdb proposes TRBD1, but this gene call is untestable without DNA. CDR1 is ENHRY, CDR2 SYGVKD, per germline. This CDR3 has 15 residues. CDR3 region: CAISDRGQVSYEQYF.

The rearrangement links TRBV5-1 to TRBJ2-7; TCRdb gives TRBD2 as the D gene, but with no DNA this cannot be confirmed. CDR3 length: 16 amino acids. The germline V gene has CDR1 SGHRS and CDR2 YFSETQ. The CDR3 protein is CASSSRLAGGAYEQYF.